This TCR beta chain was found in a study of blood T cell repertoires in COVID-19. Across the study: Sites in the United States, Italy and Spain provided acute and convalescent COVID-19 samples. In each case, the material was cDNA or gDNA derived from T cells, B-cell-depleted T cells, or PBMCs.

Germline CDR1 and CDR2: SGHRS and YFSETQ. V was cut by 4 bases and J by 5 bases, with 9 bases left in between. The CDR3 length is 12 residues. Profiled with immunoSEQ multiplex PCR; TCRdb holds only in-frame clones, not every one. The sample has some 380,000 clones, 70% to 90% seen once. This clone was found once. Source material: PBMCs or T cells enriched from blood (not recorded which). This receptor was obtained from a woman in her forties with acute COVID-19. The chain employs TRBV5-1 and TRBJ2-5; D might be TRBD1 (6 bases). This chain's CDR3 is CASSATGETQYF. CDR3 DNA: TGCGCCAGCAGCGCTACAGGGGAGACCCAGTACTTC.